The entry that follows covers one T cell receptor beta chain sequence. Antigen specificity is unknown. The CDR3 extends over 17 amino acids. The J segment lost 0 bases and the V segment lost 3 bases, leaving 3 bases of the junction unmatched. The V gene's germline CDR1 is MNHEY and CDR2 SMNVEV (reference sequence). This sample was taken from a study of OX40 agonist ivuxolimab in advanced cancers. Study information: Hepatocellular carcinoma, melanoma, renal cell or head and neck cancer was diagnosed in the dose-escalation patients. The dose-escalation cohort was approximately 84% male, with a mean age of about 60 years, ranging about 20 to 85. Study-level results: CD4+ and CD8+ blood T cells expanded clonally by week 6 at 0.1 to 3.0 mg/kg. On average, CD8+ T cells showed a greater number of expanded clones than CD4+.

Sequencing was performed with immunoSEQ multiplex PCR; in TCRdb, only in-frame clones are kept and a portion is missing. The data contain tens of thousands of clones, more than 70% of them singletons. The sample was CD4+ or CD8+ T cells sorted from blood, taken in a trial of the OX40 agonist ivuxolimab. The TCR comes from an adult with an advanced solid tumor such as melanoma, head and neck, liver or kidney cancer. This chain joins TRBV27 and TRBJ2-7, with 15 bases lining up with TRBD2. CDR3 coding DNA: TGTGCCAGCAGTTTGGGACTAGCGGGAGGTCGCTCCTACGAGCAGTACTTC. This sequence encodes CASSLGLAGGRSYEQYF.